One sample yielded the 18 T cell receptor beta chains listed below, sequenced in a study of blood T cell repertoires in COVID-19. TCRdb keeps only in-frame clones here, not all; method: immunoSEQ multiplex PCR. The sample records hundreds of thousands of clones, 88% being singletons. The source material was PBMCs or T cells enriched from blood (not recorded which). All receptors derive from a woman aged 25 to 39 who had recovered from COVID-19.

This clone was recorded only once. The chain couples TRBV3-1 (or the pseudogene TRBV3-2) to TRBJ2-4; 8 nucleotides match TRBD1. The germline CDR1 and CDR2 sequences are LGHDT and YNNKEL (reference sequence). This CDR3 region has 14 residues. V gave up 3 bases and J gave up 7 bases; unmatched junction bases: 5. DNA for the CDR3: TGTGCCAGCAGCCAGGACAGGGTAATCAACATTCAGTACTTC. Translating gives CASSQDRVINIQYF.

This clone was detected only a few times. This chain links TRBV28 with TRBJ1-1, with D unresolved. Trimming pared 6 bases from V and 3 bases from J, leaving 11 bases between. There are 13 residues in the CDR3. CDR1 and CDR2 from the germline V gene are MDHEN and SYDVKM. The CDR3 loop reads CASSPGSYTEAFF. The CDR3 DNA follows: TGTGCCAGCAGCCCCGGTTCGTACACTGAAGCTTTCTTT.

V and J are TRBV30 and TRBJ1-1; the D is unclear. CDR1 and CDR2 from the germline V gene are GTSNPN and SVGIG (reference sequence). This CDR3 spans 13 amino acids. Deletions cut 3 bases from V and 10 bases from J, with 18 bases between. DNA for the CDR3: TGTGCCTGGAGGTTAGCATCGGGTCTTGGAGCTTTCTTT. This translates into CAWRLASGLGAFF.

The chain carries TRBV7-6 and TRBJ2-1; 7 bases align to TRBD2. V gave up 3 bases and J gave up 8 bases; unmatched junction bases: 4. CDR1 and CDR2 from the germline V gene are SGHVS and FNYEAQ. The CDR3 spans 13 residues. The CDR3 sequence: CASSFGSGDEQFF. In nucleotides, the CDR3 is TGTGCCAGCAGCTTTGGGAGCGGGGATGAGCAGTTCTTC.

On this clone: The sample carries other DNA sequences with the same CDR3. The chain uses TRBV6-5 and TRBJ2-2; D ambiguous. Trimming shortened V by 0 bases and J by 6 bases, and 8 bases separated the two germline ends. Germline lookup yields CDR1 MNHEY and CDR2 SVGAGI. This CDR3 is built from 14 residues. The CDR3 bases are TGTGCCAGCAGTTACTCGAGAGTCTCCGGGGAGCTGTTTTTT. It codes for CASSYSRVSGELFF.

The chain combines TRBV25-1 with TRBJ2-3; D perhaps matches TRBD1 (6 bases). This CDR3 has 15 residues. V was pared by 7 bases and J by 3 bases, with 17 bases between. Germline CDR1 reads MGHDK; CDR2 reads SYGVNS. The CDR3 protein is CASKSDSALTDTQYF. CDR3 DNA: TGTGCCAGCAAGTCGGACAGTGCTCTAACAGATACGCAGTATTTT.

The gene calls are TRBV5-1 and TRBJ2-7; possibly TRBD2 for D (5 bases). Trimming stripped 2 bases from V and 2 bases from J, with 14 bases between. CDR3 length: 15 amino acids. CDR1 is SGHRS and CDR2 is YFSETQ in the germline V gene. This CDR3 reads CASSFALAPTYEQYF. Written as DNA, the CDR3 is TGCGCCAGCAGCTTTGCCCTAGCACCGACCTACGAGCAGTACTTC.

The chain carries TRBV6-5 and TRBJ1-2; D remains unclear. V lost 0 bases, J lost 0 bases, and 11 bases lay in between. The germline gives CDR1 MNHEY, CDR2 SVGAGI. The CDR3 has 16 amino acids. CDR3 coding DNA: TGTGCCAGCAGTTACTCTCCCCTAGCTTCTAACTATGGCTACACCTTC. Its translation is CASSYSPLASNYGYTF.

This clone was seen just once. The V and J genes are TRBV27 and TRBJ2-2, with D unclear. Germline values: CDR1 MNHEY, CDR2 SMNVEV (reference sequence). V was clipped by 5 bases and J by 0 bases, with 13 bases between them. The CDR3 length is 16 residues. In DNA, the CDR3 is TGTGCCAGCAGTATTCCCGGGTACCCGAACACCGGGGAGCTGTTTTTT. It is translated as CASSIPGYPNTGELFF.

The rearrangement uses TRBV5-4 and TRBJ2-5, with 7 bases matching TRBD2. Germline V gene sequence: CDR1 SGHNT, CDR2 YYREEE (reference sequence). This CDR3 has 14 residues. V dropped 1 base and J dropped 4; count of bases not matched to a gene: 4. CDR3 DNA sequence: TGTGCCAGCAGCTTGTGGCAGCGGGGAGAGACCCAGTACTTC. It encodes CASSLWQRGETQYF.

The chain employs TRBV15 and TRBJ1-1, with D perhaps matching TRBD1 (5 bases). Trimming left V 0 bases short and J 1 base short, with 12 bases between. The CDR3 consists of 16 residues. Looked up from germline, CDR1 is LNHNV and CDR2 is YYDKDF (reference sequence). In nucleotides, the CDR3 is TGTGCCACCAGCAGAGATCTGACAGTCCAGAACACTGAAGCTTTCTTT. This gives the protein CATSRDLTVQNTEAFF.

The chain has TRBV6-5 and TRBJ1-3, with D maybe TRBD1 (5 bases). Germline CDR1 MNHEY, CDR2 SVGAGI. V lost 4 bases, J lost 1 base, and 8 bases lay in between. The CDR3 consists of 14 residues. CDR3 protein: CASSFAGSGNTIYF. In DNA form, the CDR3 reads TGTGCCAGCAGTTTTGCAGGGTCTGGAAACACCATATATTTT.

The rearrangement uses TRBV19 and TRBJ2-7, with TRBD1 matching over 11 bases. CDR3 length equals 13 residues. Per germline, CDR1 LNHDA and CDR2 SQIVND (reference sequence). Trimming at V came to 9 bases and at J to 1 base, leaving 2 bases not matched to a gene. CDR3 sequence reads: CASGQGASYEQYF. The CDR3 coding sequence is TGTGCCAGCGGACAGGGGGCATCCTACGAGCAGTACTTC. Supplemented by reference TRBV19 and TRBJ2-7, the full variable domain reads DGGITQSPKYLFRKEGQNVTLSCEQNLNHDAMYWYRQDPGQGLRLIYYSQIVNDFQKGDIAEGYSVSREKKESFPLTVTSAQKNPTAFYLCASGQGASYEQYFGPGTRLTVT.

The rearrangement joins TRBV28 to TRBJ1-2; D not certain. In germline, CDR1 is MDHEN, CDR2 SYDVKM. This CDR3 comprises 13 residues. The ends were cut back, 4 bases at V and 1 base at J, with 7 bases in the middle. The CDR3 DNA sequence: TGTGCCAGCAGTTCAACGGTTAACTATGGCTACACCTTC. Translation: CASSSTVNYGYTF.

The chain links TRBV7-2 to TRBJ2-7; TRBD1 aligns across 10 bases. V lost 2 bases to trimming and J lost 0 bases; unmatched junction nucleotides: 7. From germline, CDR1 is SGHTA and CDR2 FQGNSA. This CDR3 is 17 amino acids long. In nucleotides, the CDR3 is TGTGCCAGCAGCTTAAGGGGGACAGGGGTTGGCTCCTACGAGCAGTACTTC. Amino acids: CASSLRGTGVGSYEQYF.

The chain recombines TRBV27 with TRBJ2-7, with D possibly matching TRBD2 (6 bases). The CDR3 spans 18 residues. V dropped 3 bases and J dropped 4 bases, with 25 bases sitting between them. Per the germline V gene, CDR1 is MNHEY and CDR2 is SMNVEV (reference sequence). The CDR3 DNA is TGTGCCAGCAGTTTCCCGAGTCGCGGGGAACCAAAGGGGTACGAGCAGTACTTC. The encoded protein is CASSFPSRGEPKGYEQYF.

This sequence joins TRBV28 and TRBJ1-2; 8 nucleotides match TRBD1. The V and J ends lost 3 bases and 8 bases, in that order; junction bases with no gene match: 11. CDR3 size: 15 residues. Germline loops: CDR1 MDHEN, CDR2 SYDVKM. CDR3 nucleotide sequence: TGTGCCAGCAGTTTGTGGACAGGGCAAATGCAGGGCTACACCTTC. Protein product: CASSLWTGQMQGYTF.

The CDR3 here is CASRMTGSNQPQHF. The CDR3 DNA follows: TGTGCCAGCAGGATGACAGGGAGCAATCAGCCCCAGCATTTT. This chain links TRBV27 with TRBJ1-5; 7 positions match TRBD1. This CDR3 is built from 14 residues. The germline V gene encodes CDR1 MNHEY and CDR2 SMNVEV (reference sequence). V shed 6 bases, J shed 1 base, and the junction held 3 bases outside the gene matches.